The 7 T cell receptor beta chains below come from one sample, sequenced in a study of T-cell reconstitution after alpha-beta-depleted transplantation in children. The authors prepared the TCRbeta library with unique molecular identifiers. TCRdb analysed the PCR reads with MiXCR anew, one entry per CDR3 protein. In the table there are about 640,000 distinct CDR3 sequences, over 10% of which are singletons. The sequencing used PBMCs, mostly from graft donor cells, collected 360 days after TCRalphabeta/CD19-depleted stem cell transplant. These TCRs come from a male patient aged 10-17 years who had a stem cell transplant for acute myeloid leukemia, so the T cells may come from the graft donor.

The rearrangement uses TRBV7-3 and TRBJ1-6; 7 bases agree with TRBD1. The CDR3 extends over 15 amino acids. J gave up 10 bases and V 5 bases, and 11 bases lay outside the gene matches. The germline CDR1 and CDR2 sequences are SGHTA and FQGTGA. DNA for the CDR3: TGTGCCAGCAGCCGACAGGGAAGCGGGATATCACCCCTCCACTTT. Protein sequence: CASSRQGSGISPLHF.

This clonotype was counted at least ten times. The chain employs TRBV29-1 and TRBJ2-1; 7 bases align to TRBD1. V shed 0 bases, J shed 3 bases, and the junction held 5 bases outside the gene matches. Germline CDR1 and CDR2: SQVTM and ANQGSEA. The CDR3 has 15 amino acids. Written as DNA, the CDR3 is TGCAGCGTTGAAGATCTGACAGGGAACTACAATGAGCAGTTCTTC. Translation gives CSVEDLTGNYNEQFF.

The gene calls are TRBV9 and TRBJ2-1, with 9 nucleotides matching TRBD2. This CDR3 has 18 residues. The germline CDR1 and CDR2 sequences are SGDLS and YYNGEE. Trimming removed 0 bases from V and 7 bases from J; junction bases left unmatched: 14. In DNA, the CDR3 is TGTGCCAGCAGCGTAGGATTGGGAGCGGGAGGCCTCTGGAATGAGCAGTTCTTC. Its translation: CASSVGLGAGGLWNEQFF.

In this sample, this clonotype turned up a few times. The V call is TRBV18, the J call TRBJ2-2, with TRBD1 identical over 10 bases. The CDR3 covers 19 residues. The germline gives CDR1 KGHSH, CDR2 LQKENI. With V trimmed by 3 bases and J by 0 bases, 10 bases remained unmatched. The DNA for the CDR3 is TGTGCCAGCTCACCGCGGACAGGGGGGAACACTCCGAACACCGGGGAGCTGTTTTTT. The encoded protein is CASSPRTGGNTPNTGELFF.

This chain links TRBV27 with TRBJ1-5; no definite D call. V lost 11 bases and J lost 6, with 17 bases in between. CDR1 MNHEY and CDR2 SMNVEV come from the germline V gene (reference sequence). The CDR3 contains 13 residues. The CDR3 protein is CALTAMGCQPQHF. For the CDR3, the DNA is TGTGCCTTGACTGCCATGGGCTGTCAGCCCCAGCATTTT.

V gene TRBV20-1 combines with J gene TRBJ2-7; TRBD1 might be the D (5 bases). Germline CDR1 and CDR2: DFQATT and SNEGSKA (reference sequence). The CDR3 spans 15 residues. The germline V and J ends were trimmed by 0 bases and 0 bases, with 12 bases remaining between them. The CDR3 spells CSARDPRQGSYEQYF. The CDR3 coding sequence is TGCAGTGCTAGAGATCCCCGTCAGGGCTCCTACGAGCAGTACTTC.

The genes are TRBV28 and TRBJ2-3; D call uncertain. From germline, CDR1 is MDHEN and CDR2 SYDVKM. The CDR3 has 16 amino acids. Deletions cut 1 base from V and 3 bases from J, with 14 bases between. CDR3 DNA: TGTGCCAGCAGTTTATACCCCACCCCGGAGACAGATACGCAGTATTTT. This encodes CASSLYPTPETDTQYF.